This T cell receptor beta chain was recovered during a study of CD4 T cells in relation to SARS-CoV-2 and coronaviruses. For this clone: The target antigen is unknown.

Trimming at V came to 5 bases and at J to 10 bases, leaving 9 bases not matched to a gene. The CDR3 extends over 13 amino acids. The assay was immunoSEQ multiplex PCR, and TCRdb's table has in-frame clones only and misses some. The profile shows tens of thousands of clones, approximately 80% of them singletons. The origin of this receptor is an adult with COVID-19. Source material: naive CD4+ T cells from PBMCs, cultured in vitro. Specified subset: naive CD4+ T cells isolated by negative enrichment. The gene calls are TRBV12-3 or TRBV12-4 and TRBJ1-1, with 8 bases aligning to TRBD1. In nucleotides, the CDR3 is TGTGCCAGCAGTCCCGGACAGGGCGGAGGAGCTTTCTTT. Its translation: CASSPGQGGGAFF.